This is a list of T cell receptor beta chains from one sample in a study of T cell therapy after organ transplantation. Their antigens are not known. The protocol was immunoSEQ multiplex PCR, while the TCRdb copy is restricted to in-frame clones and leaves out a portion. The sample gives 20,000 or so clones, 81% of which show up once; 9.2% is in the top ten. The sample here was CD8+ T cells from blood, taken after autologous CMV-specific T cell therapy. The origin of the receptors is a human patient who had received a solid organ transplant and had CMV disease. Some of these T cells may belong to the graft donor. Each CDR3 is given with its conserved first and last residue.

CDR3: CASSTDPYEQYF; V: TRBV18; J: TRBJ2-7
CDR3: CASSIGAITEAFF; V: TRBV6-5; J: TRBJ1-1
CDR3: CASSLVDSQETQYF; V: TRBV7-2; J: TRBJ2-5
CDR3: CSAGATGFYTF; V: TRBV20-1; J: TRBJ1-2
CDR3: CASSPRFDYGYTF; V: TRBV27; J: TRBJ1-2
CDR3: CASGATNTEAFF; V: TRBV5-1; J: TRBJ1-1
CDR3: CASSLPKRTGRNTGELFF; V: TRBV5-1; J: TRBJ2-2
CDR3: CASSAGGSYNSPLHF; V: TRBV9; J: TRBJ1-6
CDR3: CASSPGATEQYF; V: TRBV5-5; J: TRBJ2-7
CDR3: CASSVAGVRTGELFF; V: TRBV9; J: TRBJ2-2
CDR3: CASSLGPLGHFDYGYTF; V: TRBV7-9; J: TRBJ1-2
CDR3: CASSYPTTSVQETQYF; V: TRBV6-5; J: TRBJ2-5
CDR3: CASSLEHRGSNQPQHF; V: TRBV5-6; J: TRBJ1-5
CDR3: CASRGLAAEPDTQYF; V: TRBV10-2; J: TRBJ2-3
CDR3: CASSSTAEIYEQYF; V: TRBV5-6; J: TRBJ2-7
CDR3: CATSPLGEGNTIYF; V: TRBV15; J: TRBJ1-3